This T cell receptor (beta chain) was documented in a study of regulatory dendritic cells for organ transplantation. Germline-derived CDR1 and CDR2 are SEHNR and FQNEAQ (reference sequence). The CDR3 is 15 amino acids. V lost 5 bases, J lost 3 bases, and 8 bases stayed unmatched. TCRdb's copy holds only in-frame clones and misses some; the assay was immunoSEQ multiplex PCR. The sample comprises some 9,600 clones, approximately 80% of which are singletons, and over 2% rests with the top ten. Sorted subsets were CFSE-labeled and cultured about 5 days with allogeneic dendritic cells. This clone was counted once. The antigen remains unidentified. Findings of the study overall: Considerable individual heterogeneity was seen in alloreactive memory CD8+ T cells. Naive T cells showed high diversity, memory cells less, memory CD8+ least. The most alloreactive TCR clonotypes were found in resting memory CD8+ cells.

What was sequenced was memory CD4+ T cells from blood cultured with dendritic cells. Noted subset: CD45RO+ memory T cells. This clonotype was sampled from a human donor in good health. This chain joins TRBV7-9 and TRBJ2-7; 9 bases agree with TRBD1. The CDR3 DNA sequence: TGTGCCAGCAGCCTAAGACAGGGGGGGAACTACGAGCAGTACTTC. Protein product: CASSLRQGGNYEQYF.